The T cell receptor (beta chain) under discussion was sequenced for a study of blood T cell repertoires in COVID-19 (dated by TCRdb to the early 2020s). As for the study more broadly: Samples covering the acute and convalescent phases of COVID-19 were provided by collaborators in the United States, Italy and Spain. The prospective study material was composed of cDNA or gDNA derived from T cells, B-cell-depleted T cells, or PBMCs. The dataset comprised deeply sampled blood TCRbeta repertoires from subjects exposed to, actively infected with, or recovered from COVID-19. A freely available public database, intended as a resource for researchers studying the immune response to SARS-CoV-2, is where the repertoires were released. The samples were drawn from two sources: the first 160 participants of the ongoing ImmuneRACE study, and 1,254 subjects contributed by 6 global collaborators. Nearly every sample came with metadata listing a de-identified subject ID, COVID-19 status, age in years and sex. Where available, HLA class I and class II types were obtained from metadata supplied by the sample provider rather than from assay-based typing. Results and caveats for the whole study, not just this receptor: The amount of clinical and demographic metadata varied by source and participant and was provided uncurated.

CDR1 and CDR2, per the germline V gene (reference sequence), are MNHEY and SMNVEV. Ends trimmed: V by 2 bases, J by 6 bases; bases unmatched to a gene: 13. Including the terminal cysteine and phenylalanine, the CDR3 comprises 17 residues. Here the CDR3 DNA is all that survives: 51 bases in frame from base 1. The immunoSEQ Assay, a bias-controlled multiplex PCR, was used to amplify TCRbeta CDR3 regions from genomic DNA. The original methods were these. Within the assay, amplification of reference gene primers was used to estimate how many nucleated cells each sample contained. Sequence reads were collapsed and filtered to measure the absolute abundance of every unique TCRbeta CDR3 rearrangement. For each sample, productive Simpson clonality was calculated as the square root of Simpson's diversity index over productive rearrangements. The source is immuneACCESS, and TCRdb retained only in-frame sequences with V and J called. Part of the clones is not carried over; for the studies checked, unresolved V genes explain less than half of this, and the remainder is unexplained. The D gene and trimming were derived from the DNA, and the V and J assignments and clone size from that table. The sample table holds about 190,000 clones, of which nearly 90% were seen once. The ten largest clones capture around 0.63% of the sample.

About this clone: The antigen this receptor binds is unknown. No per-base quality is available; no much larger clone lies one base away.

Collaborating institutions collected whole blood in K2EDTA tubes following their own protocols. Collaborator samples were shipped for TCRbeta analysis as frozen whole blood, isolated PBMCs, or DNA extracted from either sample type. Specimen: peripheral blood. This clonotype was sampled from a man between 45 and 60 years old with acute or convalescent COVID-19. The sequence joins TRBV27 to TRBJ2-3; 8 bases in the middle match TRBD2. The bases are TGTGCCAGCAGTTTAACCGGGGCTAGCGGGCCGTTGGATACGCAGTATTTT. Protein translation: CASSLTGASGPLDTQYF.